What follows are 10 T cell receptor beta chains derived from one specimen sequenced in a study of neurological immune-mediated disorders (dated by TCRdb to about 2019). The protocol used for the library was 5' RACE. Sequencing was performed on an Illumina HiSeq 2500. The public sequencing data were trimmed at Q25 with fastp and processed into clonotypes with MiXCR by TCRdb, which kept only in-frame beta chains. When rows share a CDR3 protein, they turn into one entry using the most common DNA and genes. The sample table records 26,000 or so distinct CDR3 sequences; more than 6.5% of these occur just once. The top ten clones comprise about 9% of the sample. Sequenced sample: PBMCs. Receptor source: a woman aged 45-59 years in good health.

This clonotype was observed at least ten times. J is TRBJ1-5 and V is TRBV20-1; D may be TRBD1 (5 bases). Germline CDR1 and CDR2: DFQATT and SNEGSKA (reference sequence). V lost 7 bases to trimming and J lost 0 bases, with 10 bases between them. This CDR3 has 13 residues. CDR3 sequence reads: CSGGGLSNQPQHF. CDR3 DNA sequence: TGCAGTGGCGGGGGACTTAGCAATCAGCCCCAGCATTTT.

This clonotype was found many times. The genes are TRBV7-2 and TRBJ2-7; 10 positions match TRBD2. Trimming cost V 0 bases and J 9 bases; bases outside gene matches: 11. Germline values: CDR1 SGHTA, CDR2 FQGNSA. The CDR3 contains 16 residues. The DNA of the CDR3 is TGTGCCAGCAGCTTAGCTCGAGCGGGAGGGGGCCGGGGGCAGTACTTC. Translated: CASSLARAGGGRGQYF.

The chain recombines TRBV18 with TRBJ2-7; D gene uncertain. Germline assignment: CDR1 KGHSH and CDR2 LQKENI. Trimming cost V 1 base and J 5 bases, with 9 bases left between them. The CDR3 spans 13 residues. CDR3 bases: TGTGCCAGCTCACCACGCCCGAGCCACGAGCAGTACTTC. Translated: CASSPRPSHEQYF.

This clonotype was picked up many times. V and J are TRBV5-1 and TRBJ2-3; perhaps D is TRBD1 or TRBD2 (6 bases each). The germline V gene encodes CDR1 SGHRS and CDR2 YFSETQ. This CDR3 spans 14 amino acids. Deletions cut 6 bases from V and 6 bases from J, with 17 bases between. The CDR3 is CASKDGGAGDTQYF. CDR3 in DNA: TGCGCCAGCAAGGACGGGGGCGCGGGGGATACGCAGTATTTT. Drawing the rest from reference TRBV5-1 and TRBJ2-3, the complete variable domain is KAGVTQTPRYLIKTRGQQVTLSCSPISGHRSVSWYQQTPGQGLQFLFEYFSETQRNKGNFPGRFSGRQFSNSRSEMNVSTLELGDSALYLCASKDGGAGDTQYFGPGTRLTVL.

The chain recombines TRBV9 with TRBJ1-4; a possible D gene is TRBD1 (5 bases). The CDR3 runs to 15 residues. Per the germline V gene, CDR1 is SGDLS and CDR2 is YYNGEE. Deletions cut 5 bases from V and 10 bases from J, with 21 bases between. CDR3 amino acids: CASSGGDQRDGKLFF. In DNA, the CDR3 is TGTGCCAGCAGTGGCGGGGACCAAAGGGATGGAAAACTGTTTTTT.

This chain joins TRBV9 and TRBJ2-1; 10 nucleotides line up with TRBD1. Germline V gene data show CDR1 as SGDLS and CDR2 as YYNGEE. V shed 4 bases and J 6 bases; nucleotides not matched to a gene: 10. The CDR3 loop spans 16 amino acids. In nucleotides, the CDR3 is TGTGCCAGCAGCTTGACCGGGACAGGGGTTGTCAATGAGCAGTTCTTC. Residues: CASSLTGTGVVNEQFF.

This clonotype was seen a few times. The rearrangement uses TRBV7-8 and TRBJ2-2; 8 bases match TRBD2. This CDR3 is built from 15 residues. Germline CDR1 reads SGHVS; CDR2 reads FQNEAQ. J lost 1 base, V lost 8 bases, and 6 bases had no gene match. As DNA, the CDR3 is TGTGCCAGCGGGCAGCTAGCGGGGAACACCGGGGAGCTGTTTTTT. Its translation is CASGQLAGNTGELFF.

This clonotype was seen many times. This sequence joins TRBV20-1 and TRBJ1-5; D is perhaps TRBD1 (5 bases). The CDR3 runs to 18 residues. Trimming stripped 0 bases from V and 5 bases from J, with 23 bases between. Germline loops: CDR1 DFQATT, CDR2 SNEGSKA (reference sequence). CDR3 protein: CSARDLKGSTTTYQPQHF. The CDR3 DNA reads as TGCAGTGCTAGAGATCTAAAGGGGTCGACAACTACTTATCAGCCCCAGCATTTT.

This clonotype appeared many times. The chain recombines TRBV25-1 with TRBJ1-5, with unresolved D. Germline loops: CDR1 MGHDK, CDR2 SYGVNS. This CDR3 region has 13 residues. Between the trimmed V and J ends, which lost 4 bases and 0 bases, there was a span of 4 bases. This chain's CDR3 is CASSAGSNQPQHF. CDR3 bases: TGTGCCAGCAGTGCAGGTAGCAATCAGCCCCAGCATTTT.

This clonotype came up many times. This chain links TRBV4-3 with TRBJ2-2; 9 bases map to TRBD2. The CDR3 is 19 residues long. Looked up from germline, CDR1 is LGHNA and CDR2 is YSLEER. With 4 bases clipped from V and 2 bases from J, the junction kept 14 bases outside the gene matches. The CDR3 loop reads CASSLNNPPGLANTGELFF. Here the CDR3 DNA reads TGCGCCAGCAGCCTAAATAACCCCCCGGGACTAGCAAACACCGGGGAGCTGTTTTTT.